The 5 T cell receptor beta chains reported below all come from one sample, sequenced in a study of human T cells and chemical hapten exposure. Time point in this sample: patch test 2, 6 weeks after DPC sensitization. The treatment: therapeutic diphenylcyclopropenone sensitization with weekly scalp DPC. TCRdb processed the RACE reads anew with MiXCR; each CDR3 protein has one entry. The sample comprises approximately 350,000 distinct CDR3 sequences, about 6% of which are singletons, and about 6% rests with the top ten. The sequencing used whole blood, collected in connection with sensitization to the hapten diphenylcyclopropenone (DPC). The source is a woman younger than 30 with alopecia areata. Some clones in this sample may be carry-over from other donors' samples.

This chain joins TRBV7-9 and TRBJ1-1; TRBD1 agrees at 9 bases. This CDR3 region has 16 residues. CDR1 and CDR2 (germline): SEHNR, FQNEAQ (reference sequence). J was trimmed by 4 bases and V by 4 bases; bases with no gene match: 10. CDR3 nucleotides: TGTGCCAGCAGCTCGGGGACAGGGCGAAGGGGCACTGAAGCTTTCTTT. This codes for CASSSGTGRRGTEAFF.

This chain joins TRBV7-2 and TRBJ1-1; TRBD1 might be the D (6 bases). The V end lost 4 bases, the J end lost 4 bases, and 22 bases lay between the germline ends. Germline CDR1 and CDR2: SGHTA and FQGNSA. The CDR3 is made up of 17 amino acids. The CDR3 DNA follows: TGTGCCAGCAGCTCGATGCCGGGACACACAGCGGGCACTGAAGCTTTCTTT. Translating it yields CASSSMPGHTAGTEAFF.

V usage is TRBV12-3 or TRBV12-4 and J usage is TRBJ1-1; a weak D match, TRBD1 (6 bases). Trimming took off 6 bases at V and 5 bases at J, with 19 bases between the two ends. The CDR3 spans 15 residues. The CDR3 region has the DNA TGTGCCAGCAGCCCCTTCACGGGGCAGGGGACTGAAGCTTTCTTT. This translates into CASSPFTGQGTEAFF.

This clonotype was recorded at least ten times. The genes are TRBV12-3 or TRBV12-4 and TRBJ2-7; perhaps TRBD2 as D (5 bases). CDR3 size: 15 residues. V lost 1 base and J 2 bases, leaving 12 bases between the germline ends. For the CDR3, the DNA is TGTGCCAGCAGTTTAGGAGGGTCAGGCCCCTACGAGCAGTACTTC. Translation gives CASSLGGSGPYEQYF.

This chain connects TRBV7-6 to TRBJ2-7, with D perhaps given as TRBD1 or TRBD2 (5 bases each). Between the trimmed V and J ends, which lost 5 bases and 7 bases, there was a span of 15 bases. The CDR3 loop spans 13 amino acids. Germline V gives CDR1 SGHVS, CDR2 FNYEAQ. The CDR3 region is CASSPRGVGEQYF. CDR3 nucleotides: TGTGCCAGCAGCCCCCGAGGGGTAGGTGAGCAGTACTTC. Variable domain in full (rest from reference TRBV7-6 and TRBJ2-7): GAGVSQSPRYKVTKRGQDVALRCDPISGHVSLYWYRQALGQGPEFLTYFNYEAQQDKSGLPNDRFSAERPEGSISTLTIQRTEQRDSAMYRCASSPRGVGEQYFGPGTRLTVT.